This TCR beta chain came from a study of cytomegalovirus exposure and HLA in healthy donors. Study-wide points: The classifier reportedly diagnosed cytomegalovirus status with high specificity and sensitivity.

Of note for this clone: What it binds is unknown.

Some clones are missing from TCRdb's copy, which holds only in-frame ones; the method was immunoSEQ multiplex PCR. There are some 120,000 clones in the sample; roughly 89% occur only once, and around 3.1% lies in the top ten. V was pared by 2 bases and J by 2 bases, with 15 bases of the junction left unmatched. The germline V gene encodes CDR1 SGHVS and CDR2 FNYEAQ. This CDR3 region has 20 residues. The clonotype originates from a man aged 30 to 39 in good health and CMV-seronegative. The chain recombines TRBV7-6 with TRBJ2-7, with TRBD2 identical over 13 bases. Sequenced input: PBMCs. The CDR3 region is CASSLFSGLAGSHHPYEQYF. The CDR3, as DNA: TGTGCCAGCAGCTTATTCTCGGGACTAGCGGGAAGCCATCACCCCTACGAGCAGTACTTC. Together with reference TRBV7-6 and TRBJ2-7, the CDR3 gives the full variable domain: GAGVSQSPRYKVTKRGQDVALRCDPISGHVSLYWYRQALGQGPEFLTYFNYEAQQDKSGLPNDRFSAERPEGSISTLTIQRTEQRDSAMYRCASSLFSGLAGSHHPYEQYFGPGTRLTVT.